Each of the 29 T cell receptor beta chains below was sequenced from the same sample in a study of blood T cell repertoires in COVID-19. Produced via immunoSEQ multiplex PCR; TCRdb's table is partial and in-frame only. This table has a few hundred thousand clones, roughly 88% appearing once. Sequenced: PBMCs or T cells enriched from blood (not recorded which). These receptors originate from a woman in her twenties or thirties who had recovered from COVID-19.

CDR3 residues: CASNGRAGAGTGELFF. The CDR3 nucleotides are TGCGCCAGCAACGGAAGGGCGGGAGCGGGGACCGGGGAGCTGTTTTTT. V gene TRBV5-1 combines with J gene TRBJ2-2, with 7 bases aligning to TRBD2. With V trimmed by 6 bases and J by 5 bases, 13 bases remained unmatched. Per the germline V gene, CDR1 is SGHRS and CDR2 is YFSETQ. This CDR3 is built from 16 residues. The entire variable domain, with the rest obtained from reference TRBV5-1 and TRBJ2-2, is as follows: KAGVTQTPRYLIKTRGQQVTLSCSPISGHRSVSWYQQTPGQGLQFLFEYFSETQRNKGNFPGRFSGRQFSNSRSEMNVSTLELGDSALYLCASNGRAGAGTGELFFGEGSRLTVL.

The CDR3 nucleotides read TGTGCCAGCAGTTTGGGACTAGCGGGCACAGATACGCAGTATTTT. It translates to CASSLGLAGTDTQYF. The genes are TRBV28 and TRBJ2-3, with 11 bases lining up with TRBD2. CDR1 is MDHEN, CDR2 SYDVKM, per germline. Trimming at V came to 3 bases and at J to 1 base, leaving 0 bases not matched to a gene. CDR3 length equals 15 residues.

This chain connects TRBV28 to TRBJ1-2, with 7 positions matching TRBD1. Looked up from germline, CDR1 is MDHEN and CDR2 is SYDVKM. The CDR3 sequence is 13 residues long. V trimming: 1 base; J trimming: 8 bases; junction bases outside the gene matches: 4. The chain's CDR3 is CASSLLTGLGYTF. The CDR3, as DNA: TGTGCCAGCAGTTTATTGACAGGGTTAGGCTACACCTTC.

In its sample, this clone was seen once. The chain carries TRBV30 and TRBJ1-1, with TRBD1 matching over 10 bases. Trimming removed 4 bases from V and 5 bases from J; junction bases left unmatched: 4. Germline lookup yields CDR1 GTSNPN and CDR2 SVGIG (reference sequence). This CDR3 region has 13 residues. The DNA of the CDR3 is TGTGCCTGGATTCGGACAGGGGGGACTGAAGCTTTCTTT. The encoded protein is CAWIRTGGTEAFF.

This chain links TRBV7-2 with TRBJ1-2; D call uncertain. The CDR3 totals 14 residues. Germline V gene lookup returns CDR1 SGHTA and CDR2 FQGNSA. The V gene lost 1 base and the J gene lost 10 bases, with 16 bases spanning the gap. The CDR3 nucleotides are TGTGCCAGCAGCTTAGTCACCAACGGGGAAGCCTACACCTTC. Translated, it gives CASSLVTNGEAYTF.

This rearrangement joins TRBV5-1 to TRBJ2-6, with a possible D match to TRBD2 (6 bases). The CDR3 runs to 19 residues. Germline values: CDR1 SGHRS, CDR2 YFSETQ. Between the trimmed V and J ends, which lost 5 bases and 0 bases, there was a span of 21 bases. CDR3 amino acids: CASRLRRRDGVSGANVLTF. The CDR3 region has the DNA TGCGCCAGCAGACTGAGGAGGCGGGATGGGGTCTCTGGGGCCAACGTCCTGACTTTC.

The CDR3 coding sequence is TGTGCCAGCAGCATAAGACGGACAGGGATCAATTCACCCCTCCACTTT. This gives the protein CASSIRRTGINSPLHF. The chain uses TRBV11-1 and TRBJ1-6; 8 bases are shared with TRBD1. This CDR3 has 16 amino acids. V dropped 5 bases and J dropped 7; count of bases not matched to a gene: 10. Germline loops: CDR1 SGHAT, CDR2 FQDESV (reference sequence).

V gene TRBV18 combines with J gene TRBJ1-5; D perhaps matches TRBD1 (5 bases). CDR3 length: 16 amino acids. Trimming stripped 6 bases from V and 4 bases from J, with 19 bases between. Looked up from germline, CDR1 is KGHSH and CDR2 is LQKENI. In DNA, the CDR3 is TGTGCCAGCTCCGCGACTTTGGTGGGGGGGAATCAGCCCCAGCATTTT. This translates into CASSATLVGGNQPQHF.

This clone was observed a single time. The CDR3 reads CASSVAEGLLATQYF. In DNA, the CDR3 is TGTGCCAGCAGCGTAGCCGAGGGACTATTGGCGACCCAGTACTTC. The V gene is TRBV9, the J gene TRBJ2-5, with 7 bases lining up with TRBD2. Unmatched junction bases numbered 9, after V lost 0 bases and J lost 7 bases. This CDR3 comprises 15 residues. The germline V gene encodes CDR1 SGDLS and CDR2 YYNGEE.

The V call is TRBV28, the J call TRBJ1-5; 7 nucleotides line up with TRBD1. Germline loops: CDR1 MDHEN, CDR2 SYDVKM. J lost 5 bases, V lost 10 bases, and 11 bases had no gene match. This CDR3 region has 14 residues. The CDR3 loop is CAIFGGGQHQPQHF. CDR3 sequence (DNA): TGTGCCATCTTCGGAGGGGGACAGCATCAGCCCCAGCATTTT.

The chain joins TRBV5-4 to TRBJ2-7, with TRBD2 matching 10 bases. V was pared by 0 bases and J by 3 bases, with 6 bases of the junction left unmatched. The CDR3 has 16 residues. The V gene's germline CDR1 is SGHNT and CDR2 YYREEE (reference sequence). CDR3 sequence reads: CASSLVVAGGVYEQYF. The CDR3 DNA sequence: TGTGCCAGCAGCTTGGTAGTAGCGGGAGGCGTCTACGAGCAGTACTTC.

The genes are TRBV6-4 and TRBJ2-2; 9 nucleotides match TRBD2. V lost 4 bases to trimming and J lost 1 base; unmatched junction nucleotides: 1. This CDR3 spans 15 amino acids. Germline CDR1 MRHNA, CDR2 SNTAGT. CDR3: CASSALAGNTGELFF. The CDR3 DNA sequence: TGTGCCAGCAGTGCACTAGCGGGGAACACCGGGGAGCTGTTTTTT.

The chain is built from TRBV7-9 and TRBJ2-1, with 8 positions matching TRBD2. This CDR3 is 14 amino acids long. V trimming: 3 bases; J trimming: 7 bases; junction bases outside the gene matches: 5. Looked up from germline, CDR1 is SEHNR and CDR2 is FQNEAQ (reference sequence). CDR3 in DNA: TGTGCCAGCAGCTTGGGGGTAGCGGGAAATGAGCAGTTCTTC. It encodes CASSLGVAGNEQFF.

The chain employs TRBV24-1 and TRBJ2-1; 11 bases agree with TRBD2. Germline CDR1 reads KGHDR; CDR2 reads SFDVKD. V trimming: 0 bases; J trimming: 1 base; junction bases outside the gene matches: 16. This CDR3 has 22 amino acids. CDR3 nucleotide sequence: TGTGCCACCAGTGATTTGAAGGGCGGGACTAGCGGAGTCCCCCGTTCCTACAATGAGCAGTTCTTC. Translated, it gives CATSDLKGGTSGVPRSYNEQFF.

V and J are TRBV19 and TRBJ2-1; 13 bases match TRBD2. The V gene's germline CDR1 is LNHDA and CDR2 SQIVND (reference sequence). V lost 5 bases to trimming and J lost 8 bases; unmatched junction nucleotides: 9. This CDR3 is 16 amino acids long. The CDR3, as DNA: TGTGCCAGTAGTCCGATACTAGCGGGAGGGCCCGATGAGCAGTTCTTC. Translated: CASSPILAGGPDEQFF.

The rearrangement links TRBV30 to TRBJ1-4; D gene unclear. Germline values: CDR1 GTSNPN, CDR2 SVGIG (reference sequence). V dropped 0 bases and J dropped 8 bases, with 19 bases sitting between them. The CDR3 loop spans 16 amino acids. CDR3 coding DNA: TGTGCCTGGAGTGTACTCGTTGGATTCGGAGGGGAAAAACTGTTTTTT. This gives the protein CAWSVLVGFGGEKLFF.

V is TRBV28 and J is TRBJ2-7; TRBD2 agrees at 16 bases. The CDR3 has 17 residues. Germline CDR1 is MDHEN and CDR2 is SYDVKM. Trimming at V came to 5 bases and at J to 7 bases, leaving 11 bases not matched to a gene. Here the CDR3 reads CASSPLGLAGGREEQYF. CDR3 DNA: TGTGCCAGCAGTCCCCTGGGACTAGCGGGAGGGCGAGAAGAGCAGTACTTC.

The gene calls are TRBV12-3 or TRBV12-4 and TRBJ1-3; D perhaps matches TRBD1 (6 bases). The CDR3 length is 13 residues. V was shortened by 8 bases and J by 7 bases, with 15 bases between the two germline ends. CDR3 sequence reads: CASLVTGWNTIYF. The CDR3 DNA sequence: TGTGCCAGCCTGGTGACAGGTTGGAACACCATATATTTT.

The chain employs TRBV12-3 or TRBV12-4 and TRBJ2-1, with 7 positions matching TRBD1. This CDR3 is 13 amino acids long. With 6 bases clipped from V and 3 bases from J, the junction kept 2 bases outside the gene matches. The chain's CDR3 is CASRWDSYNEQFF. DNA for the CDR3: TGTGCCAGCAGGTGGGACAGCTACAATGAGCAGTTCTTC.

This clone has only one observation. The rearrangement uses TRBV30 and TRBJ2-1; no clear D gene. Trimming removed 2 bases at V and 2 bases at J, with 4 bases between. The CDR3 is 12 residues long. Per germline, CDR1 GTSNPN and CDR2 SVGIG (reference sequence). The CDR3 is CAWSPAYNEQFF. The CDR3 DNA is TGTGCCTGGAGTCCAGCCTACAATGAGCAGTTCTTC.

V and J are TRBV28 and TRBJ2-6, with a weak D call TRBD2 (5 bases). With 1 base removed from V and 5 bases from J, the gap between germline ends came to 12 bases. Germline V gene lookup returns CDR1 MDHEN and CDR2 SYDVKM. There are 16 residues in the CDR3. Written as DNA, the CDR3 is TGTGCCAGCAGTTTATCCCGGGGTCGTAGGGCCAACGTCCTGACTTTC. The encoded protein is CASSLSRGRRANVLTF.

The chain combines TRBV2 with TRBJ1-3, with TRBD1 matching over 10 bases. Per the germline V gene, CDR1 is SNHLY and CDR2 is FYNNEI. With V trimmed by 6 bases and J by 4 bases, 12 bases remained unmatched. This CDR3 is 17 amino acids long. CDR3 nucleotides: TGTGCCAGCAGGGTCCCGGGACAGGGGCTTGAAGGAAACACCATATATTTT. Encoded protein: CASRVPGQGLEGNTIYF.

The table lists this clone with a few counts. This rearrangement joins TRBV18 to TRBJ1-1; TRBD1 matches at 9 bases. Germline lookup yields CDR1 KGHSH and CDR2 LQKENI. V gave up 5 bases and J gave up 6 bases; unmatched junction bases: 10. The CDR3 is 15 amino acids. CDR3 in DNA: TGTGCCAGCTCATCAGAACAGGGGGCCGGAGCTGAAGCTTTCTTT. It is translated as CASSSEQGAGAEAFF.

The J gene is TRBJ2-2, the V gene TRBV24-1, with a tentative D call TRBD1 (6 bases). Germline assignment: CDR1 KGHDR and CDR2 SFDVKD. This CDR3 comprises 14 residues. Trimming removed 3 bases from V and 7 bases from J, with 11 bases in between. CDR3 amino acids: CATSDGGRGGELFF. CDR3 DNA sequence: TGTGCCACCAGTGATGGGGGCAGGGGCGGGGAGCTGTTTTTT.

The V call is TRBV9, the J call TRBJ2-3; the D gene is possibly TRBD2 (5 bases). The CDR3 runs to 16 residues. Looked up from germline, CDR1 is SGDLS and CDR2 is YYNGEE. Trimming cost V 3 bases and J 1 base, with 15 bases left between them. The CDR3 nucleotides read TGTGCCAGCAGCGCCTCGACTATAACCGGCACAGATACGCAGTATTTT. It is translated as CASSASTITGTDTQYF. The full variable domain, in which reference TRBV9 and TRBJ2-3 provide the parts outside the CDR3, is DSGVTQTPKHLITATGQRVTLRCSPRSGDLSVYWYQQSLDQGLQFLIQYYNGEERAKGNILERFSAQQFPDLHSELNLSSLELGDSALYFCASSASTITGTDTQYFGPGTRLTVL.

V usage is TRBV27 and J usage is TRBJ2-1; 9 bases agree with TRBD2. This CDR3 has 13 residues. Germline trimming cut 9 bases from V and 3 bases from J; bases unmatched to any gene: 3. The germline CDR1 and CDR2 sequences are MNHEY and SMNVEV (reference sequence). In DNA, the CDR3 is TGTGCCAGTTCGACTAGCGGCTACAATGAGCAGTTCTTC. Translated, it gives CASSTSGYNEQFF.

This clone has more than one count but fewer than ten. This rearrangement joins TRBV28 to TRBJ1-2; 9 bases align to TRBD1. The CDR3 is 16 residues long. Germline CDR1 is MDHEN and CDR2 is SYDVKM. V lost 4 bases and J lost 5; bases outside the gene matches: 11. Here the CDR3 reads CASSSNTGGPSYGYTF. The CDR3 DNA sequence: TGTGCCAGCAGTTCGAACACAGGGGGCCCCTCTTATGGCTACACCTTC.

The gene calls are TRBV18 and TRBJ1-6; 10 bases are shared with TRBD1. Germline CDR1 and CDR2: KGHSH and LQKENI. The CDR3 extends over 14 amino acids. J gave up 9 bases and V 6 bases, and 5 bases lay outside the gene matches. The CDR3 DNA sequence: TGTGCCAGCTCTGCAGGGACAGGGGTTTCACCCCTCCACTTT. Translation gives CASSAGTGVSPLHF.

This chain links TRBV28 with TRBJ2-6; no clear D. The CDR3 runs 17 residues. V lost 6 bases and J lost 1, with 16 bases in between. Germline CDR1 reads MDHEN; CDR2 reads SYDVKM. CDR3 region: CASRHLGSGSGANVLTF. The CDR3 DNA reads TGTGCCAGCAGACATCTGGGCTCAGGTTCTGGGGCCAACGTCCTGACTTTC.